This T cell receptor beta chain derives from a study of cytomegalovirus exposure and HLA in healthy donors. On the study more broadly: An earlier analysis identified 117 million unique TCR beta sequences in approximately 190 million T cells.

General study results and limits: Presence/absence analyses rested on an assumption that sequencing depth was roughly uniform across donors. The study listed around 150 cytomegalovirus-associated TCR beta chains.

Donors likely had unrecorded immune exposures despite being nominally healthy when sampled. PCR amplification relied on 60 Vbeta primers (plus 13 Jbeta primers). The table came from immunoSEQ multiplex PCR; TCRdb's copy has only in-frame clones and leaves some out. The sample holds roughly 110,000 clones; about 68% are singletons and the top ten take around 4.3%. Remarks on this clone: Its matching antigen is unknown.

The germline gives CDR1 SGHDT, CDR2 YYEEEE. This CDR3 spans 14 amino acids. Trimming pared 4 bases from V and 2 bases from J, leaving 13 bases between. The chain employs TRBV5-6 and TRBJ2-7; perhaps TRBD2 as D (6 bases). Specimen: PBMCs. The source is a woman aged 40-49 years in good health and CMV-seropositive. In DNA form, the CDR3 reads TGTGCCAGCAGCCTCCGGGGGATTACCTACGAGCAGTACTTC. Translated, it gives CASSLRGITYEQYF.